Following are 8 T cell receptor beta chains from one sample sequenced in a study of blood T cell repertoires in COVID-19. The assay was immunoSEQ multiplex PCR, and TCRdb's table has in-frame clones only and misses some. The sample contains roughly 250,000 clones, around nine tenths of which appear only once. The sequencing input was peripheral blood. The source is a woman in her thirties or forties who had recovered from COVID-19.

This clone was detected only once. The CDR3 DNA reads as TGTGCCAGCAGCTTAGCGCGGGGGGGGGCCAATCAGCCCCAGCATTTT. This translates into CASSLARGGANQPQHF. V gene TRBV7-2 combines with J gene TRBJ1-5, with D possibly matching TRBD1 (6 bases). The CDR3 runs 16 residues. The V and J ends lost 0 bases and 3 bases respectively, with 12 bases between them. From germline, CDR1 is SGHTA and CDR2 FQGNSA.

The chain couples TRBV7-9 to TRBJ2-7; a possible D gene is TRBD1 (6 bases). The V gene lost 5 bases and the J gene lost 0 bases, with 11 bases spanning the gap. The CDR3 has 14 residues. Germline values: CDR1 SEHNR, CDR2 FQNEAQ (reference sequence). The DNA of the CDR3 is TGTGCCAGCAGCCTCCGGGACAACTCCTACGAGCAGTACTTC. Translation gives CASSLRDNSYEQYF.

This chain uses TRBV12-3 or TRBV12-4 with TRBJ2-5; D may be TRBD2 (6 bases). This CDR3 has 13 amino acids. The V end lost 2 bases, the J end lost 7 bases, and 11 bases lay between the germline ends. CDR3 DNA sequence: TGTGCCAGCAGTTTAACCCAGGGAGGGACCCAGTACTTC. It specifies CASSLTQGGTQYF.

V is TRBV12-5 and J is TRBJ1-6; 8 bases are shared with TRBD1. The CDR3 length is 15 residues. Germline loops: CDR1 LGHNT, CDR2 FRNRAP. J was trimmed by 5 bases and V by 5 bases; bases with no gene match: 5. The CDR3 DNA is TGTGCTAGTGGTCTGCTGGACAGGGATAATTCACCCCTCCACTTT. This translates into CASGLLDRDNSPLHF.

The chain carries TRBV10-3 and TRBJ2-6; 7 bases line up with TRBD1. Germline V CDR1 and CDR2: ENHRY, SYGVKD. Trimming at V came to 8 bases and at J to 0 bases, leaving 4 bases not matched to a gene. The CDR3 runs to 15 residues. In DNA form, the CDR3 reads TGTGCCATCGCTGCAGGGGGCTCTGGGGCCAACGTCCTGACTTTC. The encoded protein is CAIAAGGSGANVLTF.

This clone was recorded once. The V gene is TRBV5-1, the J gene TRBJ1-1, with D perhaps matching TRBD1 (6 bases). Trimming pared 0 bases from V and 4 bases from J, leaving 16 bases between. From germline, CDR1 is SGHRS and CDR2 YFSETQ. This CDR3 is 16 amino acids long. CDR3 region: CASSLDRGSTGTEAFF. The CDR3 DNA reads TGCGCCAGCAGCTTGGATAGGGGGTCTACGGGCACTGAAGCTTTCTTT.

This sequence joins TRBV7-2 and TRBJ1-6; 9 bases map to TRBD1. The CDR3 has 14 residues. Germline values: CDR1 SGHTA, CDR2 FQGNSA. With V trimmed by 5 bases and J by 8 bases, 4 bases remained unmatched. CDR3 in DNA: TGTGCCAGCAGCCGCCGGACAGGGGATTCACCCCTCCACTTT. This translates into CASSRRTGDSPLHF.

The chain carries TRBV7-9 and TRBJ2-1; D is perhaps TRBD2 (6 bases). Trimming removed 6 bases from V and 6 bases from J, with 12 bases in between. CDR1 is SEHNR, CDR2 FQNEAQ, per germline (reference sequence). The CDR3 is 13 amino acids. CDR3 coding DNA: TGTGCCAGCAGGACTAGGGCAGGCAATGAGCAGTTCTTC. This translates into CASRTRAGNEQFF.